One and the same sample provided the 17 T cell receptor beta chains below, sequenced in a study of cytomegalovirus exposure and HLA in healthy donors (dated by TCRdb to about 2017). The receptor library was made with the immunoSEQ multiplex PCR assay. For the multiplex PCR, a mixture combining 60 forward primers for TCR Vbeta segments and 13 reverse primers for TCR Jbeta segments was used. What TCRdb holds here is the immuneACCESS table cut down to in-frame rearrangements. Part of the clones is not present; checked against another copy, under half of the missing clones reflect an unresolved V gene, and the others are unexplained. The sample table shows 110,000 to 150,000 clones, and 70% to 85% are seen once. Clones ranked in the top ten supply more than 1.5% of the sample. The sequenced sample consisted of PBMCs. Receptor source: a woman aged 40 to 49 in good health and CMV-seronegative.

This chain links TRBV4-1 with TRBJ1-2; unclear D gene. The ends were cut back, 1 base at V and 5 bases at J, with 11 bases in the middle. The CDR3 loop spans 14 amino acids. Germline CDR1 reads MGHRA; CDR2 reads YSYEKL. The CDR3 here is CASSQARGQYGYTF. In nucleotides, the CDR3 is TGCGCCAGCAGCCAAGCCCGTGGGCAGTATGGCTACACCTTC.

The chain is built from TRBV7-2 and TRBJ1-2, with 8 bases matching TRBD1. Germline V gene lookup returns CDR1 SGHTA and CDR2 FQGNSA. The CDR3 length is 13 residues. V trimming: 5 bases; J trimming: 6 bases; junction bases outside the gene matches: 5. DNA of the CDR3: TGTGCCAGCAGCCTTCAGACAGGGGATGGCTACACCTTC. The encoded protein is CASSLQTGDGYTF. The entire variable domain, with the rest obtained from reference TRBV7-2 and TRBJ1-2, is as follows: GAGVSQSPSNKVTEKGKDVELRCDPISGHTALYWYRQSLGQGLEFLIYFQGNSAPDKSGLPSDRFSAERTGGSVSTLTIQRTQQEDSAVYLCASSLQTGDGYTFGSGTRLTVV.

This chain connects TRBV10-2 to TRBJ1-1; 9 positions agree with TRBD1. CDR3 length: 13 residues. With 8 bases clipped from V and 4 bases from J, the junction kept 5 bases outside the gene matches. Germline V lookup: CDR1 WSHSY, CDR2 SAAADI. DNA of the CDR3: TGCGCCAGCGGTCCGGACAGGGGCACTGAAGCTTTCTTT. Translating gives CASGPDRGTEAFF.

The gene calls are TRBV7-2 and TRBJ2-2; 7 bases align to TRBD2. The CDR3 spans 16 residues. Trimming cost V 1 base and J 2 bases; bases outside gene matches: 4. CDR1 SGHTA and CDR2 FQGNSA come from the germline V gene. As DNA, the CDR3 is TGTGCCAGCAGCTTAGATCTAGCGGTAAACACCGGGGAGCTGTTTTTT. Its translation is CASSLDLAVNTGELFF.

The chain joins TRBV4-2 to TRBJ2-1, with TRBD2 matching 8 bases. Per germline, CDR1 LGHNA and CDR2 YNFKEQ. The CDR3 is 17 amino acids. The V gene end was trimmed by 1 base and the J gene end by 0 bases; junction bases not matched to a gene: 5. The CDR3 coding sequence is TGTGCCAGCAGCCAAGGGGCTAGCGGGCGCTCCTACAATGAGCAGTTCTTC. Translating it yields CASSQGASGRSYNEQFF.

The genes are TRBV25-1 and TRBJ2-7; 9 bases map to TRBD1. Per the germline V gene, CDR1 is MGHDK and CDR2 is SYGVNS. The V and J ends lost 6 bases and 2 bases, in that order; junction bases with no gene match: 8. The CDR3 is 15 amino acids. The CDR3 DNA reads as TGTGCCAGCAGCCAACCGGGACAGGGAGCCTACGAGCAGTACTTC. This codes for CASSQPGQGAYEQYF.

V and J are TRBV9 and TRBJ2-3, with 7 bases lining up with TRBD1. The CDR3 spans 16 residues. CDR1 is SGDLS, CDR2 YYNGEE, per germline. V trimming: 0 bases; J trimming: 6 bases; junction bases outside the gene matches: 10. DNA of the CDR3: TGTGCCAGCAGCGTAGAGGCCCCGTACAGGGGCGATACGCAGTATTTT. As protein: CASSVEAPYRGDTQYF.

This clone was observed a handful of times. The rearrangement links TRBV5-1 to TRBJ2-5, with D tentatively TRBD1 (5 bases). Deletions cut 0 bases from V and 0 bases from J, with 9 bases between. The CDR3 extends over 15 amino acids. From germline, CDR1 is SGHRS and CDR2 YFSETQ. DNA for the CDR3: TGCGCCAGCAGCTTGGCTTCGACAGACCAAGAGACCCAGTACTTC. It specifies CASSLASTDQETQYF.

V is TRBV15 and J is TRBJ2-5; 7 nucleotides agree with TRBD1. Per the germline V gene, CDR1 is LNHNV and CDR2 is YYDKDF (reference sequence). The CDR3 consists of 15 residues. Trimming took 0 bases from V and 3 from J; bases not matched to a gene: 4. CDR3 coding DNA: TGTGCCACCAGCAGAGATTTCGGACAGGAAGAGACCCAGTACTTC. It translates to CATSRDFGQEETQYF. The full variable domain, its missing parts supplied by reference TRBV15 and TRBJ2-5, is DAMVIQNPRYQVTQFGKPVTLSCSQTLNHNVMYWYQQKSSQAPKLLFHYYDKDFNNEADTPDNFQSRRPNTSFCFLDIRSPGLGDTAMYLCATSRDFGQEETQYFGPGTRLLVL.

This clone was observed a handful of times. This CDR3 reads CASRISYRGRGGYTF. The DNA of the CDR3 is TGTGCCAGCAGGATATCTTACAGGGGGCGGGGTGGCTACACCTTC. This chain uses TRBV5-4 with TRBJ1-2, with 9 bases aligning to TRBD1. CDR1 and CDR2 (germline): SGHNT, YYREEE (reference sequence). J gave up 7 bases and V 5 bases, and 12 bases lay outside the gene matches. The CDR3 is 15 amino acids. The entire variable domain, with the rest obtained from reference TRBV5-4 and TRBJ1-2, is as follows: ETGVTQSPTHLIKTRGQQVTLRCSSQSGHNTVSWYQQALGQGPQFIFQYYREEENGRGNFPPRFSGLQFPNYSSELNVNALELDDSALYLCASRISYRGRGGYTFGSGTRLTVV.

This rearrangement joins TRBV29-1 to TRBJ2-7; 9 nucleotides align to TRBD1. Trimming removed 6 bases from V and 0 bases from J; junction bases left unmatched: 3. Germline V gene data show CDR1 as SQVTM and CDR2 as ANQGSEA. The CDR3 extends over 13 amino acids. CDR3 sequence: CSVEDRGSYEQYF. The CDR3 nucleotides are TGCAGCGTCGAGGACAGGGGCTCCTACGAGCAGTACTTC.

This clone has more than one count but fewer than ten. This sequence joins TRBV28 and TRBJ2-4; TRBD2 matches at 9 bases. This CDR3 comprises 17 residues. With V trimmed by 5 bases and J by 3 bases, 11 bases remained unmatched. Germline CDR1 is MDHEN and CDR2 is SYDVKM. The CDR3 DNA reads TGTGCCAGCAGTGGATTAGCGGGAGTCAGCGTCAAAAACATTCAGTACTTC. This codes for CASSGLAGVSVKNIQYF.

The chain links TRBV11-1 to TRBJ2-3; TRBD2 matches 9 bases. CDR1 and CDR2 from the germline V gene are SGHAT and FQDESV (reference sequence). The ends lost 5 bases at V and 3 bases at J; junction bases unmatched: 9. This CDR3 spans 16 amino acids. The DNA for the CDR3 is TGTGCCAGCAGCCCAGTAGTGACTAGCGGTACAGATACGCAGTATTTT. Its translation is CASSPVVTSGTDTQYF.

This chain uses TRBV28 with TRBJ1-1, with a possible D match to TRBD1 (6 bases). Germline V gene lookup returns CDR1 MDHEN and CDR2 SYDVKM. V lost 1 base and J lost 4, with 10 bases in between. CDR3 size: 14 residues. CDR3 sequence: CASSLSGGRTEAFF. CDR3 nucleotides: TGTGCCAGCAGTTTATCCGGGGGGCGCACTGAAGCTTTCTTT.

The chain carries TRBV4-1 and TRBJ2-5; unclear D gene. V dropped 6 bases and J dropped 4 bases, with 12 bases sitting between them. The CDR3 covers 13 residues. Germline-derived CDR1 and CDR2 are MGHRA and YSYEKL. The CDR3 DNA follows: TGCGCCAGCAGAGACACAATTCGAGAGACCCAGTACTTC. Translating it yields CASRDTIRETQYF.

V gene TRBV6-6 combines with J gene TRBJ2-1; no definite D call. With 6 bases removed from V and 2 bases from J, the gap between germline ends came to 8 bases. Germline CDR1 and CDR2: MNHNY and SVGAGI (reference sequence). This CDR3 has 13 residues. This CDR3 is CASSDGAYNEQFF. The CDR3 coding sequence is TGTGCCAGCAGCGACGGAGCCTACAATGAGCAGTTCTTC.

The chain carries TRBV5-8 and TRBJ1-5; 8 bases agree with TRBD1. The germline V gene has CDR1 SGHTS and CDR2 YDEGEE. The CDR3 extends over 16 amino acids. The J segment lost 5 bases and the V segment lost 4 bases, leaving 11 bases of the junction unmatched. The CDR3 region is CASSRTGIKPYQPQHF. CDR3 DNA sequence: TGTGCCAGCAGCCGGACAGGGATCAAACCTTATCAGCCCCAGCATTTT.